This passage covers 28 T cell receptor beta chains from one sample sequenced in a study of CD8 T cells in Susac syndrome. An amount of RNA that ranged from roughly 0.45 to 1 ug was reverse transcribed with random hexamers. TCRdb called the immunoSEQ multiplex PCR reads again in MiXCR, with one record for every CDR3 protein. The sample lists about 250,000 distinct CDR3 sequences, over 85% occurring once. The source material was CD4+ T cells from PBMCs. All receptors come from a human donor with multiple sclerosis.

This chain connects TRBV12-3 or TRBV12-4 to TRBJ2-7; tentatively, D is TRBD2 (6 bases). CDR3 length equals 14 residues. V lost 3 bases and J lost 2, with 11 bases in between. The CDR3 DNA sequence: TGTGCCAGCAGTTTCCGGGACTCCACCTACGAGCAGTACTTC. Its protein product is CASSFRDSTYEQYF.

V usage is TRBV3-1 and J usage is TRBJ2-7; TRBD1 might be the D (6 bases). Germline CDR1 LGHDT, CDR2 YNNKEL (reference sequence). This CDR3 is 13 amino acids long. Deletions cut 4 bases from V and 3 bases from J, with 10 bases between. The CDR3 reads CASSRGQDYEQYF. The CDR3 DNA sequence: TGTGCCAGCAGCCGGGGGCAGGACTACGAGCAGTACTTC.

V is TRBV5-1 and J is TRBJ1-1, with D maybe TRBD1 (5 bases). Germline CDR1 and CDR2: SGHRS and YFSETQ. V dropped 6 bases and J dropped 3 bases, with 15 bases sitting between them. The CDR3 runs to 14 residues. The CDR3 DNA follows: TGCGCCAGCACCCCCGGGAGGGACGACACTGAAGCTTTCTTT. This sequence encodes CASTPGRDDTEAFF.

The V call is TRBV5-1, the J call TRBJ2-7; 7 bases line up with TRBD1. V dropped 2 bases and J dropped 4; count of bases not matched to a gene: 3. Germline CDR1 reads SGHRS; CDR2 reads YFSETQ. The CDR3 extends over 13 amino acids. The CDR3 sequence is CASSFDRVYEQYF. The DNA for the CDR3 is TGCGCCAGCAGCTTCGACAGGGTATACGAGCAGTACTTC.

The chain has TRBV6-1 and TRBJ1-6; 8 bases line up with TRBD1. The CDR3 covers 14 residues. Germline V gives CDR1 MNHNS, CDR2 SASEGT. The junction had 3 bases not matched to a gene; V was cut back by 3 bases and J by 8 bases. The DNA for the CDR3 is TGTGCCAGCAGTGAGACAGGGGCGGATTCACCCCTCCACTTT. Translated, it gives CASSETGADSPLHF.

The V call is TRBV19, the J call TRBJ2-7; TRBD2 is a possible D gene (5 bases). Trimming removed 5 bases from V and 2 bases from J, with 16 bases in between. CDR1 and CDR2 (germline): LNHDA, SQIVND (reference sequence). This CDR3 region has 15 residues. CDR3 coding DNA: TGTGCCAGTAGTTCAGGAGGCGCCGGGACCTACGAGCAGTACTTC. Amino acids: CASSSGGAGTYEQYF.

The V call is TRBV15, the J call TRBJ2-2; 7 bases map to TRBD1. The CDR3 is made up of 14 amino acids. The germline CDR1 and CDR2 sequences are LNHNV and YYDKDF (reference sequence). The V and J ends lost 0 bases and 11 bases, in that order; junction bases with no gene match: 6. CDR3 nucleotides: TGTGCCACCAGCAGAGACGGACAGGTCCCCGAGCTGTTTTTT. The encoded protein is CATSRDGQVPELFF.

The genes are TRBV6-6 and TRBJ1-5, with a tentative D call TRBD1 (5 bases). CDR3 length: 13 residues. The V gene lost 4 bases and the J gene lost 6 bases, with 10 bases spanning the gap. Germline CDR1 and CDR2: MNHNY and SVGAGI (reference sequence). The CDR3 DNA is TGTGCCAGCAGTTCAGGGTTAATTCAGCCCCAGCATTTT. Its translation: CASSSGLIQPQHF.

J is TRBJ2-1 and V is TRBV6-5; 14 bases map to TRBD2. With 0 bases clipped from V and 11 bases from J, the junction kept 3 bases outside the gene matches. Per germline, CDR1 MNHEY and CDR2 SVGAGI. CDR3 length: 15 amino acids. The CDR3 spells CASSYSTSGRGKQFF. The CDR3 coding sequence is TGTGCCAGCAGTTACTCGACTAGCGGGAGGGGGAAGCAGTTCTTC.

The rearrangement uses TRBV28 and TRBJ2-7; D is possibly TRBD1 (5 bases). This CDR3 spans 12 amino acids. V lost 7 bases to trimming and J lost 3 bases, with 10 bases between them. Germline CDR1 reads MDHEN; CDR2 reads SYDVKM. The CDR3 region is CASIGAGYEQYF. CDR3 nucleotide sequence: TGTGCCAGCATAGGGGCTGGCTACGAGCAGTACTTC. Full variable domain (remainder filled in from reference TRBV28 and TRBJ2-7): DVKVTQSSRYLVKRTGEKVFLECVQDMDHENMFWYRQDPGLGLRLIYFSYDVKMKEKGDIPEGYSVSREKKERFSLILESASTNQTSMYLCASIGAGYEQYFGPGTRLTVT.

The chain employs TRBV3-1 and TRBJ2-7; D is unclear. Trimming took 3 bases from V and 4 from J, leaving 7 bases between them. Germline V gene lookup returns CDR1 LGHDT and CDR2 YNNKEL (reference sequence). The CDR3 is 12 residues long. CDR3 sequence: CASSHTEYEQYF. The DNA for the CDR3 is TGTGCCAGCAGCCATACAGAGTACGAGCAGTACTTC.

This rearrangement joins TRBV6-1 to TRBJ2-5; 8 nucleotides line up with TRBD2. Germline assignment: CDR1 MNHNS and CDR2 SASEGT. The CDR3 is 13 amino acids. The J segment lost 5 bases and the V segment lost 8 bases, leaving 7 bases of the junction unmatched. The CDR3 loop is CASSGTRRETQYF. The CDR3 bases are TGTGCCAGCTCCGGGACTAGGAGGGAGACCCAGTACTTC.

The gene calls are TRBV7-2 and TRBJ1-5, with D maybe TRBD1 (5 bases). The V and J ends lost 8 bases and 5 bases respectively, with 19 bases between them. The CDR3 totals 15 residues. Germline-derived CDR1 and CDR2 are SGHTA and FQGNSA. This CDR3 reads CASGRRGATDQPQHF. CDR3 DNA sequence: TGTGCCAGCGGCCGTCGAGGGGCGACAGATCAGCCCCAGCATTTT. The variable domain in full, completed from reference TRBV7-2 and TRBJ1-5, reads GAGVSQSPSNKVTEKGKDVELRCDPISGHTALYWYRQSLGQGLEFLIYFQGNSAPDKSGLPSDRFSAERTGGSVSTLTIQRTQQEDSAVYLCASGRRGATDQPQHFGDGTRLSIL.

This sequence joins TRBV30 and TRBJ2-5; D unresolved. V lost 0 bases to trimming and J lost 5 bases, with 7 bases between them. This CDR3 region has 12 residues. Germline CDR1 and CDR2: GTSNPN and SVGIG (reference sequence). The CDR3 here is CAWSVGRETQYF. CDR3 nucleotide sequence: TGTGCCTGGAGTGTCGGGCGGGAGACCCAGTACTTC.

V gene TRBV6-1 combines with J gene TRBJ1-2; no clear D gene. V shed 5 bases and J shed 6 bases, with 10 bases lying between them. The germline gives CDR1 MNHNS, CDR2 SASEGT. The CDR3 consists of 12 residues. The CDR3 sequence: CASSLRADGYTF. CDR3 in DNA: TGTGCCAGCAGTTTACGGGCAGATGGCTACACCTTC.

This clonotype was seen a single time. The V and J genes are TRBV30 and TRBJ1-5; D is uncertain. Germline V lookup: CDR1 GTSNPN, CDR2 SVGIG (reference sequence). This CDR3 contains 14 residues. V lost 0 bases and J 2 bases, leaving 8 bases between the germline ends. The CDR3 DNA reads as TGTGCCTGGAGTGTAGAGCGGGGCAATCAGCCCCAGCATTTT. Protein sequence: CAWSVERGNQPQHF.

CDR3 amino acids: CAISVSGTGGYNEQFF. CDR3 DNA: TGTGCCATCAGTGTCTCCGGGACAGGGGGGTACAATGAGCAGTTCTTC. This chain connects TRBV10-3 to TRBJ2-1; 11 nucleotides line up with TRBD1. Germline V gene sequence: CDR1 ENHRY, CDR2 SYGVKD. V lost 4 bases, J lost 4 bases, and 6 bases stayed unmatched. The CDR3 is made up of 16 amino acids.

The V gene is TRBV5-4, the J gene TRBJ2-7, with TRBD2 identical over 7 bases. This CDR3 contains 16 residues. The V segment lost 1 base and the J segment 4 bases; nucleotides outside the gene matches: 11. CDR1 is SGHNT, CDR2 YYREEE, per germline (reference sequence). CDR3 region: CASSLSSSRGIYEQYF. CDR3 in DNA: TGTGCCAGCAGCTTGTCCTCCTCGCGGGGGATATACGAGCAGTACTTC.

The rearrangement links TRBV30 to TRBJ1-1; D call uncertain. In germline, CDR1 is GTSNPN, CDR2 SVGIG (reference sequence). The CDR3 is 10 residues long. Between the trimmed V and J ends, which lost 7 bases and 11 bases, there was a span of 14 bases. DNA of the CDR3: TGTGCCTCACTCAGGACGTCGGCTTTCTTT. Protein product: CASLRTSAFF.

The chain recombines TRBV9 with TRBJ1-2; no definite D call. The CDR3 extends over 11 amino acids. Per germline, CDR1 SGDLS and CDR2 YYNGEE. V was pared by 3 bases and J by 6 bases, with 6 bases between. The CDR3 coding sequence is TGTGCCAGCAGCGGGCCACATGGCTACACCTTC. It encodes CASSGPHGYTF.

This chain connects TRBV20-1 to TRBJ1-5; D ambiguous. The CDR3 has 14 residues. Germline CDR1 and CDR2: DFQATT and SNEGSKA (reference sequence). V lost 3 bases, J lost 0 bases, and 9 bases lay in between. The CDR3 DNA sequence: TGCAGTGCTAGTCATCCAGTTAGCAATCAGCCCCAGCATTTT. This gives the protein CSASHPVSNQPQHF.

V usage is TRBV30 and J usage is TRBJ1-5; D might be TRBD1 (5 bases). CDR1 is GTSNPN and CDR2 is SVGIG in the germline V gene (reference sequence). The CDR3 consists of 13 residues. V lost 8 bases and J 1 base, leaving 12 bases between the germline ends. This CDR3 is CAAGQRSNQPQHF. As DNA, the CDR3 is TGTGCCGCGGGGCAGAGGAGCAATCAGCCCCAGCATTTT. Drawing the rest from reference TRBV30 and TRBJ1-5, the complete variable domain is SQTIHQWPATLVQPVGSPLSLECTVEGTSNPNLYWYRQAAGRGLQLLFYSVGIGQISSEVPQNLSASRPQDRQFILSSKKLLLSDSGFYLCAAGQRSNQPQHFGDGTRLSIL.

This sequence joins TRBV6-2 or TRBV6-3 and TRBJ2-1, with 7 nucleotides matching TRBD1. Trimming took 7 bases from V and 9 from J; bases not matched to a gene: 6. Germline V gene lookup returns CDR1 MNHEY and CDR2 SVGEGT. The length of the CDR3 is 12 residues. CDR3 nucleotides: TGTGCCAGCAAAGACAGGGTGGCTGAGCAGTTCTTC. This gives the protein CASKDRVAEQFF.

The sample holds a few counts of this clonotype. The chain couples TRBV30 to TRBJ2-2, with D uncertain. Germline values: CDR1 GTSNPN, CDR2 SVGIG (reference sequence). Between the trimmed V and J ends, which lost 1 base and 4 bases, there was a span of 10 bases. The CDR3 has 14 residues. In DNA, the CDR3 is TGTGCCTGGAGTGAGGGTCGGTCCACCGGGGAGCTGTTTTTT. Amino acids: CAWSEGRSTGELFF. The full variable domain, completed using reference TRBV30 and TRBJ2-2, is SQTIHQWPATLVQPVGSPLSLECTVEGTSNPNLYWYRQAAGRGLQLLFYSVGIGQISSEVPQNLSASRPQDRQFILSSKKLLLSDSGFYLCAWSEGRSTGELFFGEGSRLTVL.

This chain connects TRBV18 to TRBJ1-6, with D uncertain. CDR3 length equals 12 residues. Trimming took 3 bases from V and 14 from J, leaving 11 bases between them. The V gene's germline CDR1 is KGHSH and CDR2 LQKENI. The CDR3 loop reads CASSPLGGTLHF. CDR3 in DNA: TGTGCCAGCTCACCCCTAGGCGGAACCCTCCACTTT. Full variable domain (remainder filled in from reference TRBV18 and TRBJ1-6): NAGVMQNPRHLVRRRGQEARLRCSPMKGHSHVYWYRQLPEEGLKFMVYLQKENIIDESGMPKERFSAEFPKEGPSILRIQQVVRGDSAAYFCASSPLGGTLHFGNGTRLTVT.

The J gene is TRBJ2-3, the V gene TRBV20-1; 7 nucleotides align to TRBD2. In germline, CDR1 is DFQATT, CDR2 SNEGSKA (reference sequence). J was trimmed by 0 bases and V by 1 base; bases with no gene match: 22. The CDR3 runs 21 residues. CDR3 sequence reads: CSARVGPGRASGVTSTDTQYF. The CDR3 DNA reads as TGCAGTGCTAGAGTAGGGCCAGGGAGGGCTAGCGGAGTTACTAGCACAGATACGCAGTATTTT.

The CDR3 protein is CASSNVGTDTQYF. CDR3 DNA sequence: TGTGCCAGCAGTAACGTGGGCACAGATACGCAGTATTTT. This chain uses TRBV6-4 with TRBJ2-3, with D uncertain. Germline CDR1 is MRHNA and CDR2 is SNTAGT. V shed 5 bases and J shed 1 base, with 7 bases lying between them. CDR3 length: 13 residues.

Concerning this clonotype itself: Its ends do not fully match the called genes, so a read error is possible. The rearrangement uses TRBV3-1 and TRBJ2-6; D possibly uses TRBD1 or TRBD2 (7 bases each). This CDR3 region has 18 residues. Germline V gene sequence: CDR1 LGHDT, CDR2 YNNKEL (reference sequence). The CDR3, as DNA: TGTGCCAGCAGCCAAGGGGGAGGGACAGCCTCTGGGGCCAACATCCTGACTTTC. Encoded protein: CASSQGGGTASGANILTF.